The source of this TCR beta chain is a study of cytomegalovirus exposure and HLA in healthy donors. The study ran its PCR with 60 Vbeta and 13 Jbeta primers. Sequenced by immunoSEQ multiplex PCR; TCRdb stores in-frame clones only, minus some. The sample records approximately 90,000 clones, roughly 80% being singletons. The study, taken as a whole, reports: By HLA locus, TCR association rates varied in a later analysis, with DRB1 showing the most and HLA-C the fewest. As a later analysis showed, several of the most significant clusters appeared to be linked to common viral pathogens. Productive rates of about 87% or about 30% were seen for most TCR beta V segments in an earlier analysis. TCR beta V- and J-gene trimming was later associated with a missense DCLRE1C variant.

The germline V gene encodes CDR1 MNHNS and CDR2 SASEGT. This CDR3 is 15 amino acids long. As to this clone: Its antigen remains unknown.

The specimen sequenced was PBMCs. This chain connects TRBV6-1 to TRBJ2-5; 10 bases are shared with TRBD2. The end of the DNA aligns better with TRBJ2-7, so the J call may be wrong. The clonotype was recovered from a man in his forties in good health and CMV-seronegative. DNA of the CDR3: TGTGCCAGCAGTGAAGTGGCTAGCGGGGGCTACGAGCAGTACTTC. This codes for CASSEVASGGYEQYF.